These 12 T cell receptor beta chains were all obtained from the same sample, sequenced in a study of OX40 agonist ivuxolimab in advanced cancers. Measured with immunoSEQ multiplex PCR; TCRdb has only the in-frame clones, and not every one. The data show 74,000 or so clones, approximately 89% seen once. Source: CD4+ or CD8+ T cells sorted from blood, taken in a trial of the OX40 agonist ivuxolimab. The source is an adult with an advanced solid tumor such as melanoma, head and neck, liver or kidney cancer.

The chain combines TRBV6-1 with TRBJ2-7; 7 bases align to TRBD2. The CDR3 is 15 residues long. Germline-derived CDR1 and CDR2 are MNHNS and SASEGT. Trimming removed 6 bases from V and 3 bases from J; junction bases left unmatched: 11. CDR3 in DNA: TGTGCCAGCAGGGGGGAGGGGACTTTGGTCTACGAGCAGTACTTC. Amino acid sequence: CASRGEGTLVYEQYF.

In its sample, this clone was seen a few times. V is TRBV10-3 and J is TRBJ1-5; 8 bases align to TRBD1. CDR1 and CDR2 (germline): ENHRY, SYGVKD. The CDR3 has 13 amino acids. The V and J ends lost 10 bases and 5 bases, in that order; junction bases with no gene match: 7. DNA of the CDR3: TGTGCCACGTCCGGACAGGGAGATCAGCCCCAGCATTTT. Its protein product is CATSGQGDQPQHF.

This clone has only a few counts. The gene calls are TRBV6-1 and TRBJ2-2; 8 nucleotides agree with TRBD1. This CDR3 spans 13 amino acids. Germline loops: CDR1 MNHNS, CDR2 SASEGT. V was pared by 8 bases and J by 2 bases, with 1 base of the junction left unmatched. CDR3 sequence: CASDRGNTGELFF. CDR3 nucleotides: TGTGCCAGCGACAGGGGAAACACCGGGGAGCTGTTTTTT.

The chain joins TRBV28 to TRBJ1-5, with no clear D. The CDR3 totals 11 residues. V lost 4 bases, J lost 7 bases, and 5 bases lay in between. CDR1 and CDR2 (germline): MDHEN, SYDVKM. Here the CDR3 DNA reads TGTGCCAGCAGTTATCGGCAGCCCCAGCATTTT. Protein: CASSYRQPQHF.

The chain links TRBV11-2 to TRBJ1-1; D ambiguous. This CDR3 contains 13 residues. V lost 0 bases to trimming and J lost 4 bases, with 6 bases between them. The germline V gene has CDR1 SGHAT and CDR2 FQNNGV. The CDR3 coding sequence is TGTGCCAGCAGCTTAGATAGGAGCACTGAAGCTTTCTTT. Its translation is CASSLDRSTEAFF. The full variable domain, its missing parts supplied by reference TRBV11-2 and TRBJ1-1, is EAGVAQSPRYKIIEKRQSVAFWCNPISGHATLYWYQQILGQGPKLLIQFQNNGVVDDSQLPKDRFSAERLKGVDSTLKIQPAKLEDSAVYLCASSLDRSTEAFFGQGTRLTVV.

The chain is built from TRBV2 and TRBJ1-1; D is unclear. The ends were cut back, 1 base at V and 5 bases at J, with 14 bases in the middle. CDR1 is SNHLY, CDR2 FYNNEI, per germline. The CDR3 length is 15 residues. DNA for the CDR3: TGTGCCAGCAGTGAAGGGTACCTTCGGGTAACTGAAGCTTTCTTT. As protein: CASSEGYLRVTEAFF.

CDR3 in amino acids: CASSALAGGLEQYF. DNA for the CDR3: TGTGCCAGCAGTGCACTAGCGGGGGGCCTCGAGCAGTACTTC. The rearrangement joins TRBV6-4 to TRBJ2-7; 12 bases are a match to TRBD2. The ends lost 4 bases at V and 6 bases at J; junction bases unmatched: 4. CDR3 length: 14 residues. The germline V gene encodes CDR1 MRHNA and CDR2 SNTAGT.

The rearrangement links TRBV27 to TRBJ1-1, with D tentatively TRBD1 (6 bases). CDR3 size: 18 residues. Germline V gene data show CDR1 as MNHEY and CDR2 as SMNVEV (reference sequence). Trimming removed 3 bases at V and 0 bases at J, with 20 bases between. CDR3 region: CASSFSWGRDILNTEAFF. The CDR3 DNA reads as TGTGCCAGCAGTTTTTCATGGGGACGGGACATCTTGAACACTGAAGCTTTCTTT.

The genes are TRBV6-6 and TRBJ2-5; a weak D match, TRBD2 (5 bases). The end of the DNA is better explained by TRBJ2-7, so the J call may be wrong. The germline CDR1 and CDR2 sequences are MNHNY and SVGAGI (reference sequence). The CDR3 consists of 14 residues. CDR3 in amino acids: CASSPAGRTYEQYF. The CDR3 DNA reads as TGTGCCAGCAGTCCCGCGGGCCGAACCTACGAGCAGTACTTC.

The chain's CDR3 is CASSQLSGYHTEAFF. The DNA of the CDR3 is TGTGCCAGCAGCCAATTGAGCGGGTACCACACTGAAGCTTTCTTT. The V gene is TRBV4-2, the J gene TRBJ1-1; D ambiguous. The V and J ends lost 2 bases and 3 bases respectively, with 13 bases between them. Per the germline V gene, CDR1 is LGHNA and CDR2 is YNFKEQ. CDR3 length: 15 amino acids.

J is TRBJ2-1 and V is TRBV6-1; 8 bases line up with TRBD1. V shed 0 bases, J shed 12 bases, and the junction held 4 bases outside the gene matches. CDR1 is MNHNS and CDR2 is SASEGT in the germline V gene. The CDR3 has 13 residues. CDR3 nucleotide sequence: TGTGCCAGCAGTGAAGCTTGGACAGGGCGGCAGTTCTTC. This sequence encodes CASSEAWTGRQFF.

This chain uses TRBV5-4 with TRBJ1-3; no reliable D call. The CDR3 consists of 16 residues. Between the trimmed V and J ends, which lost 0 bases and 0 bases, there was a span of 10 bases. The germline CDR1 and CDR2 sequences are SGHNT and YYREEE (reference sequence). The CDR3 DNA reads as TGTGCCAGCAGCTTGGGGGATCAAAACTCTGGAAACACCATATATTTT. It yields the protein CASSLGDQNSGNTIYF.